A single sample gave rise to the 14 T cell receptor beta chains below, sequenced in a study of vaccination effects on CD4 cells after COVID-19. No antigen is known for these receptors. Peptide-pool stimulation followed by sequencing identified expanded antigen-specific CD4+ clonotypes in the ViraFEST assay. With about ten days of culture completed, CD4+ T cells were isolated. Nucleocapsid antibodies were negative in the vaccine recipients, who had never had SARS-CoV-2 infection. Sequencing used immunoSEQ multiplex PCR; TCRdb keeps in-frame clones, though not all of them. The data contain tens of thousands of clones, roughly 73% of them singletons. The source material was CD4+ T cells from PBMCs cultured with HCoV-OC43 spike peptides, sampled before COVID-19 vaccination. Subset given: HCoV-OC43 spike overlapping peptide pool stimulation. The receptors stem from a human donor who received a COVID-19 vaccine.

This clone was counted only a few times. V and J are TRBV15 and TRBJ1-4; tentatively, D is TRBD1 (5 bases). CDR3 length equals 18 residues. V was shortened by 5 bases and J by 8 bases, with 27 bases between the two germline ends. The germline gives CDR1 LNHNV, CDR2 YYDKDF (reference sequence). The chain's CDR3 is CATSRSRLPIGGGEKLFF. The CDR3 DNA follows: TGTGCCACCAGCCGCTCCAGGCTACCCATTGGGGGAGGGGAAAAACTGTTTTTT.

The V gene is TRBV2, the J gene TRBJ2-1; the match to TRBD2 covers 14 bases. The length of the CDR3 is 16 residues. Per the germline V gene, CDR1 is SNHLY and CDR2 is FYNNEI. Trimming took 6 bases from V and 5 from J; bases not matched to a gene: 6. CDR3 DNA: TGTGCCAGCAGGCATGGACTAGCGGGGGGCGACAATGAGCAGTTCTTC. This gives the protein CASRHGLAGGDNEQFF.

There are a few counts of this clone. This chain connects TRBV28 to TRBJ2-2; a weak D match, TRBD1 (5 bases). Germline values: CDR1 MDHEN, CDR2 SYDVKM. This CDR3 is built from 14 residues. V was trimmed by 6 bases and J by 7 bases, leaving 15 bases between them. The CDR3 spells CASRTAAGHGELFF. In DNA, the CDR3 is TGTGCCAGCAGGACGGCCGCAGGGCACGGGGAGCTGTTTTTT.

Only one count was recorded for this clone. V gene TRBV27 combines with J gene TRBJ2-2, with D possibly matching TRBD1 (6 bases). The ends were cut back, 5 bases at V and 5 bases at J, with 12 bases in the middle. The CDR3 has 14 residues. Germline loops: CDR1 MNHEY, CDR2 SMNVEV (reference sequence). Here the CDR3 reads CASSTTGFTGELFF. CDR3 bases: TGTGCCAGCAGTACCACAGGGTTTACCGGGGAGCTGTTTTTT.

The chain is built from TRBV7-2 and TRBJ1-1, with a tentative D call TRBD1 (6 bases). The ends were cut back, 3 bases at V and 6 bases at J, with 11 bases in the middle. The CDR3 covers 13 residues. Looked up from germline, CDR1 is SGHTA and CDR2 is FQGNSA. The CDR3 reads CASSLYRVAEAFF. The CDR3, as DNA: TGTGCCAGCAGCTTGTACAGGGTTGCTGAAGCTTTCTTT.

The V and J genes are TRBV2 and TRBJ2-5; no clear D. Germline values: CDR1 SNHLY, CDR2 FYNNEI. This CDR3 spans 12 amino acids. V gave up 6 bases and J gave up 1 base, with 6 bases separating them. CDR3 protein: CASRRFQETQYF. The CDR3 coding sequence is TGTGCCAGCAGGAGATTCCAAGAGACCCAGTACTTC.

This clone was recorded once. The V call is TRBV9, the J call TRBJ1-2, with D hard to call. CDR3 size: 17 residues. Germline V gene sequence: CDR1 SGDLS, CDR2 YYNGEE. Trimming took 4 bases from V and 2 from J, leaving 21 bases between them. The CDR3 nucleotides read TGTGCCAGCAGCTCAGACCTCTCGGAGAGACCAAACTATGGCTACACCTTC. Amino acid sequence: CASSSDLSERPNYGYTF.

The chain carries TRBV29-1 and TRBJ1-1; the match to TRBD1 covers 10 bases. V was clipped by 5 bases and J by 5 bases; unmatched bases: 5. The CDR3 has 13 amino acids. Germline V CDR1 and CDR2: SQVTM, ANQGSEA. CDR3 nucleotide sequence: TGCAGCGTTTGGGACAGGGGATCTACTGAAGCTTTCTTT. It yields the protein CSVWDRGSTEAFF.

The chain is built from TRBV9 and TRBJ2-2; 8 positions match TRBD2. Per germline, CDR1 SGDLS and CDR2 YYNGEE. This CDR3 region has 16 residues. V shed 0 bases and J 2 bases; nucleotides not matched to a gene: 3. The CDR3 sequence: CASSVALAGNTGELFF. The DNA for the CDR3 is TGTGCCAGCAGCGTAGCTCTAGCGGGTAACACCGGGGAGCTGTTTTTT.

This chain uses TRBV24-1 with TRBJ2-3; 13 nucleotides agree with TRBD2. The CDR3 has 18 amino acids. The ends lost 3 bases at V and 0 bases at J; junction bases unmatched: 5. Germline CDR1 and CDR2: KGHDR and SFDVKD. As DNA, the CDR3 is TGTGCCACCAGTGATCCGGGACTAGCGGGGTTCAGCACAGATACGCAGTATTTT. Protein sequence: CATSDPGLAGFSTDTQYF.

The V and J genes are TRBV7-3 and TRBJ2-3; 8 bases line up with TRBD2. This CDR3 has 16 amino acids. Germline values: CDR1 SGHTA, CDR2 FQGTGA. After removal of 5 bases from V and 5 bases from J, the junction contained 12 bases not matched to a gene. CDR3 sequence: CASSPRGAGVVDTQYF. For the CDR3, the DNA is TGTGCCAGCAGCCCCCGGGGAGCGGGGGTCGTAGATACGCAGTATTTT.

The V call is TRBV5-1, the J call TRBJ2-1; no reliable D call. V lost 5 bases and J lost 5, with 14 bases in between. Germline CDR1 and CDR2: SGHRS and YFSETQ. The length of the CDR3 is 14 residues. CDR3 residues: CASRLKPPNNEQFF. The CDR3 region has the DNA TGCGCCAGCAGATTAAAACCTCCAAACAATGAGCAGTTCTTC. Together with reference TRBV5-1 and TRBJ2-1, the CDR3 gives the full variable domain: KAGVTQTPRYLIKTRGQQVTLSCSPISGHRSVSWYQQTPGQGLQFLFEYFSETQRNKGNFPGRFSGRQFSNSRSEMNVSTLELGDSALYLCASRLKPPNNEQFFGPGTRLTVL.

This clone was found a few times. The gene calls are TRBV28 and TRBJ2-7, with D hard to call. CDR3 length equals 13 residues. V dropped 2 bases and J dropped 2 bases, with 7 bases sitting between them. Germline assignment: CDR1 MDHEN and CDR2 SYDVKM. CDR3 bases: TGTGCCAGCAGTTTAGGGGTCCCCTACGAGCAGTACGTC. It specifies CASSLGVPYEQYV.

This chain joins TRBV24-1 and TRBJ2-5; TRBD1 matches at 8 bases. Germline V gene lookup returns CDR1 KGHDR and CDR2 SFDVKD. The trim removed 2 bases at V and 2 bases at J, leaving 18 bases unmatched. The CDR3 runs 20 residues. CDR3 coding DNA: TGTGCCACCAGTGATTATGGCTCCCCCAAGGGACAGGCCTCTCAAGAGACCCAGTACTTC. This encodes CATSDYGSPKGQASQETQYF.